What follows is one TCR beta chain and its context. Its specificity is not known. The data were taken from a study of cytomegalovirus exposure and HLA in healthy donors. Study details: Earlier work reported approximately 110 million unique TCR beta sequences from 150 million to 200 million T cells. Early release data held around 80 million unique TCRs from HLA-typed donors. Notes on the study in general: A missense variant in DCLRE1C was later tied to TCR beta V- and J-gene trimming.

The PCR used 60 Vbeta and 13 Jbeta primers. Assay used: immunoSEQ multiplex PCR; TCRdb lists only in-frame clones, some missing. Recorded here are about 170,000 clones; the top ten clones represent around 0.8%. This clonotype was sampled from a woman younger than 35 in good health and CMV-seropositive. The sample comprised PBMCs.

CDR3 protein: CASGLVLTGGGKGEQFF. In DNA form, the CDR3 reads TGTGCTAGTGGTTTGGTACTAACGGGAGGGGGTAAGGGTGAGCAGTTCTTC. The genes are TRBV12-5 and TRBJ2-1, with 8 bases aligning to TRBD2. V lost 0 bases, J lost 9 bases, and 13 bases stayed unmatched. Germline lookup yields CDR1 LGHNT and CDR2 FRNRAP. The length of the CDR3 is 17 residues.